The 8 T cell receptor beta chains below were found in one sample sequenced in a study of OX40 agonist ivuxolimab in advanced cancers. Here immunoSEQ multiplex PCR was the method, and the copy in TCRdb shows in-frame clones only, minus some. In the table there are approximately 70,000 clones, about 87% of which are singletons. The sequenced sample was CD4+ or CD8+ T cells sorted from blood, obtained in a trial of the OX40 agonist ivuxolimab. The receptors come from an adult with an advanced solid tumor such as melanoma, head and neck, liver or kidney cancer.

The V call is TRBV18, the J call TRBJ2-7, with 7 bases identical to TRBD2. In germline, CDR1 is KGHSH, CDR2 LQKENI. V gave up 3 bases and J gave up 6 bases; unmatched junction bases: 8. There are 14 residues in the CDR3. The CDR3 is CASSPNAGVIEQYF. CDR3 in DNA: TGTGCCAGCTCACCGAACGCGGGGGTCATCGAGCAGTACTTC.

The gene calls are TRBV30 and TRBJ1-5; D is uncertain. V lost 0 bases and J 6 bases, leaving 3 bases between the germline ends. The CDR3 is 11 residues long. Germline-derived CDR1 and CDR2 are GTSNPN and SVGIG (reference sequence). The CDR3 sequence: CAWSVGQPQHF. The CDR3 DNA is TGTGCCTGGAGTGTAGGTCAGCCCCAGCATTTT.

CDR3 DNA: TGTGCCAGCAGTTCCCCGTGGTCCTCAGATACGCAGTATTTT. It translates to CASSSPWSSDTQYF. The genes are TRBV6-5 and TRBJ2-3, with D hard to call. Between the trimmed V and J ends, which lost 4 bases and 4 bases, there was a span of 12 bases. The CDR3 runs 14 residues. Per germline, CDR1 MNHEY and CDR2 SVGAGI.

This clone was detected a few times. CDR3 amino acids: CASRDGYGGARGYTF. Here the CDR3 DNA reads TGTGCCAGCAGGGATGGTTACGGGGGCGCCAGGGGCTACACCTTC. This chain uses TRBV2 with TRBJ1-2; a weak D match, TRBD1 (6 bases). Trimming pared 6 bases from V and 8 bases from J, leaving 22 bases between. Germline V gene lookup returns CDR1 SNHLY and CDR2 FYNNEI. CDR3 length equals 15 residues.

V is TRBV2 and J is TRBJ1-2, with D possibly being TRBD1 (6 bases). The CDR3 is 15 amino acids. In germline, CDR1 is SNHLY, CDR2 FYNNEI. V dropped 0 bases and J dropped 1 base, with 9 bases sitting between them. As DNA, the CDR3 is TGTGCCAGCAGTGAAGCAGGGACAAATAACTATGGCTACACCTTC. Translated, it gives CASSEAGTNNYGYTF.

The CDR3 region is CASSIGGANTEAFF. As DNA, the CDR3 is TGCGCCAGCAGCATTGGGGGGGCGAACACTGAAGCTTTCTTT. J is TRBJ1-1 and V is TRBV5-1; D possibly corresponds to TRBD1 (6 bases). V was cut by 4 bases and J by 1 base, with 11 bases left in between. The CDR3 totals 14 residues. Germline V gene sequence: CDR1 SGHRS, CDR2 YFSETQ.

V and J are TRBV6-1 and TRBJ2-1; TRBD1 or TRBD2 may be the D gene (5 bases each). Per germline, CDR1 MNHNS and CDR2 SASEGT. V shed 4 bases and J shed 5 bases, with 12 bases lying between them. The CDR3 totals 14 residues. CDR3 protein: CASSAGTVDNEQFF. CDR3 DNA: TGTGCCAGCAGTGCTGGGACCGTCGACAATGAGCAGTTCTTC.

The chain uses TRBV25-1 and TRBJ1-2; D might be TRBD1 (5 bases). The V gene's germline CDR1 is MGHDK and CDR2 SYGVNS. V was shortened by 7 bases and J by 3 bases, with 9 bases between the two germline ends. The CDR3 is 12 amino acids. The CDR3 spells CASTRGDYGYTF. DNA for the CDR3: TGTGCCAGCACCCGGGGGGACTATGGCTACACCTTC.